This T cell receptor beta chain was captured in a study of blood T cells in healthy people across ages. The second PCR ran about 6 to 12 cycles with a sample-barcoded 5' primer and J-beta primers. Using its own MiXCR run on the 5' RACE reads, TCRdb lists one record per CDR3 protein. The table records some 790,000 distinct CDR3 sequences, around 26% of them present only once. Germline CDR1 is DFQATT and CDR2 is SNEGSKA (reference sequence). The CDR3 has 12 amino acids. V was pared by 4 bases and J by 4 bases, with 11 bases between. The source of this sequence is a woman aged 80 or over in good health. The sample consisted of blood. The chain carries TRBV20-1 and TRBJ2-7, with D hard to call. The CDR3 is CSAKATAYEQYF. The CDR3 DNA reads as TGCAGTGCTAAAGCCACCGCTTACGAGCAGTACTTC.